This entry is about one TCR beta chain. Its antigen is as yet unknown. The method was immunoSEQ multiplex PCR; TCRdb's version includes in-frame clones alone and lacks a portion of them. The table lists approximately 860 clones, less than 30% of them singletons. The treatment was: randomized to nivolumab then ipilimumab (arm A) or the reverse (arm B). The record originates from a study of sequential checkpoint blockade in melanoma. For the study at large: TCRβ was sequenced from DNA of about 94 pretreatment tumors. Roughly 22 patients had tumor biopsies before treatment and at week 13. Broader study findings: Patients with week-13 increases in T-cell fraction and clonality benefited about 30 times more often.

CDR3 size: 14 residues. The V gene's germline CDR1 is KGHSH and CDR2 LQKENI. V was cut by 6 bases and J by 0 bases, with 8 bases left in between. The clonotype was recovered from a human donor with melanoma. The V call is TRBV18, the J call TRBJ2-2; D remains unclear. The sequencing here drew on tumor tissue (inferred from file names), taken from a patient given nivolumab and ipilimumab in sequence. CDR3 DNA sequence: TGTGCCAGCTCGGTACAGCCGAACACCGGGGAGCTGTTTTTT. Its translation is CASSVQPNTGELFF.